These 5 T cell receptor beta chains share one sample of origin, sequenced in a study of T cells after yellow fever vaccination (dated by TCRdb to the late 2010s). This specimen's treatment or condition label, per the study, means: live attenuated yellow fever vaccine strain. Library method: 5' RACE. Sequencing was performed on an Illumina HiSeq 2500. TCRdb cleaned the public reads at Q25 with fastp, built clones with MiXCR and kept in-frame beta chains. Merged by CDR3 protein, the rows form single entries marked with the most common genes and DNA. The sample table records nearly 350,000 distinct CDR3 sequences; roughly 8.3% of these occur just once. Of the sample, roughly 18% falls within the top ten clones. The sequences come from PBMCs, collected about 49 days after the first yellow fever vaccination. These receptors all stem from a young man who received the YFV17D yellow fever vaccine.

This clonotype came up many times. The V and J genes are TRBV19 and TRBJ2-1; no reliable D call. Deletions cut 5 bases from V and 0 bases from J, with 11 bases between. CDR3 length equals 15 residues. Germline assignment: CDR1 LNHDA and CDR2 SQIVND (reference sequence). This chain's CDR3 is CASSLSTSSYNEQFF. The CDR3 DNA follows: TGTGCCAGTAGTCTCTCTACAAGCTCCTACAATGAGCAGTTCTTC.

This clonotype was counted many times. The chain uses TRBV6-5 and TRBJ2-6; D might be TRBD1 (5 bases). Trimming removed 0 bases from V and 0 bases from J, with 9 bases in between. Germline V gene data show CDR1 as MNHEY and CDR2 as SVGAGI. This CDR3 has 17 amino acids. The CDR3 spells CASSYSQGFSGANVLTF. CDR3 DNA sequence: TGTGCCAGCAGTTACTCCCAGGGTTTCTCTGGGGCCAACGTCCTGACTTTC.

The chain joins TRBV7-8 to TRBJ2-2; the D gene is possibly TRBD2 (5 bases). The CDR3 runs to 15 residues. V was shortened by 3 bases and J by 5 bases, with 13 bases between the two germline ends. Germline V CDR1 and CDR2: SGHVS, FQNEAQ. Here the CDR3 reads CASSLRGSGTGELFF. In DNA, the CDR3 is TGTGCCAGCAGCTTGCGAGGGTCCGGAACCGGGGAGCTGTTTTTT. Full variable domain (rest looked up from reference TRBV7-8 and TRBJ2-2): GAGVSQSPRYKVAKRGQDVALRCDPISGHVSLFWYQQALGQGPEFLTYFQNEAQLDKSGLPSDRFFAERPEGSVSTLKIQRTQQEDSAVYLCASSLRGSGTGELFFGEGSRLTVL.

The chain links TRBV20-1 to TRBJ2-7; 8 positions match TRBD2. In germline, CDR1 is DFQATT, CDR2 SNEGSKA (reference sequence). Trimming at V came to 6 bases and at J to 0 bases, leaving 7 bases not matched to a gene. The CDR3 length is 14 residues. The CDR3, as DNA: TGCAGTGCCTCGACTAGCGATAGCTCCTACGAGCAGTACTTC. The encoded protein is CSASTSDSSYEQYF.

Written as DNA, the CDR3 is TGTGCCAGCAGCGTAGAAGGTAGGAGCACAGATACGCAGTATTTT. Protein sequence: CASSVEGRSTDTQYF. The genes are TRBV9 and TRBJ2-3; D call uncertain. The CDR3 is 15 amino acids. With 0 bases removed from V and 0 bases from J, the gap between germline ends came to 8 bases. Germline V gives CDR1 SGDLS, CDR2 YYNGEE.